The sequence of this T cell receptor beta chain was determined in a study of shared clonotypes between healthy human individuals. Germline CDR1 is MDHEN and CDR2 is SYDVKM. The CDR3 totals 12 residues. After removal of 2 bases from V and 10 bases from J, the junction contained 4 bases not matched to a gene. In this sample, this clone turned up many times. Sequenced by immunoSEQ multiplex PCR; TCRdb stores in-frame clones only, minus some. The sample lists some 87,000 clones; almost 70% were seen once. Sequencing input: memory CD8+ T cells sorted from blood. Subset reported: CD45RO+ cells pooled with CCR7-negative TemRA cells. The chain employs TRBV28 and TRBJ1-2; 7 nucleotides match TRBD1. The TCR sequence derives from a man aged 30 to 39 in good health. The CDR3 DNA reads TGTGCCAGCAGTTTACGAGACAGGGACTACACCTTC. Residues: CASSLRDRDYTF.